Shown below are 16 T cell receptor beta chains from a single sample sequenced in a study of cytotoxic CD8 clonotypes in ibrutinib-treated CLL. Assay: immunoSEQ multiplex PCR; the TCRdb copy retains only in-frame clones and omits some. The sample carries over 100,000 clones, around 85% recorded once. Source: PBMCs, taken after 24 months of ibrutinib treatment. The source of these receptors is a human donor with chronic lymphocytic leukemia.

The rearrangement links TRBV15 to TRBJ1-1; D uncertain. Looked up from germline, CDR1 is LNHNV and CDR2 is YYDKDF (reference sequence). Between the trimmed V and J ends, which lost 0 bases and 2 bases, there was a span of 10 bases. The CDR3 loop spans 15 amino acids. For the CDR3, the DNA is TGTGCCACCAGCAGAGAACGGCTGCTTAACACTGAAGCTTTCTTT. It encodes CATSRERLLNTEAFF.

The rearrangement uses TRBV29-1 and TRBJ1-2; 7 bases line up with TRBD1. V was pared by 4 bases and J by 5 bases, with 4 bases of the junction left unmatched. The CDR3 contains 12 residues. The germline gives CDR1 SQVTM, CDR2 ANQGSEA. CDR3 amino acids: CSVAGQYYGYTF. Here the CDR3 DNA reads TGCAGCGTTGCGGGACAGTATTATGGCTACACCTTC.

This chain joins TRBV5-6 and TRBJ2-3, with D perhaps TRBD1 or TRBD2 (5 bases each). V gave up 4 bases and J gave up 5 bases, with 23 bases separating them. This CDR3 comprises 17 residues. CDR1 is SGHDT, CDR2 YYEEEE, per germline. The CDR3: CASSGNPGPLYEDTQYF. The CDR3 DNA sequence: TGTGCCAGCAGCGGAAACCCGGGACCTCTTTACGAAGATACGCAGTATTTT.

There are a few counts of this clone. In DNA, the CDR3 is TGTGCCAGTAGTTTTAGGGGGGGCAGAAGTCAAAACTACAATGAGCAGTTCTTC. This sequence encodes CASSFRGGRSQNYNEQFF. The chain is built from TRBV19 and TRBJ2-1, with D perhaps matching TRBD2 (7 bases). Per the germline V gene, CDR1 is LNHDA and CDR2 is SQIVND (reference sequence). V was shortened by 5 bases and J by 3 bases, with 23 bases between the two germline ends. The CDR3 totals 18 residues. The full variable domain, with the rest looked up from reference TRBV19 and TRBJ2-1, is DGGITQSPKYLFRKEGQNVTLSCEQNLNHDAMYWYRQDPGQGLRLIYYSQIVNDFQKGDIAEGYSVSREKKESFPLTVTSAQKNPTAFYLCASSFRGGRSQNYNEQFFGPGTRLTVL.

The chain combines TRBV7-2 with TRBJ2-1; 14 bases agree with TRBD2. J lost 9 bases, V lost 4 bases, and 8 bases had no gene match. Per germline, CDR1 SGHTA and CDR2 FQGNSA. The CDR3 totals 16 residues. DNA for the CDR3: TGTGCCAGCAGCTCAGGGGGACTAGCGGGAGTTGGTGAGCAGTTCTTC. This codes for CASSSGGLAGVGEQFF.

The rearrangement joins TRBV29-1 to TRBJ2-5; perhaps TRBD1 as D (5 bases). The J call is in doubt because the DNA end fits TRBJ2-7 better. From germline, CDR1 is SQVTM and CDR2 ANQGSEA. This CDR3 has 13 residues. CDR3 amino acids: CSAAPDIAYEQYF. Here the CDR3 DNA reads TGCAGCGCTGCCCCGGACATAGCCTACGAGCAGTACTTC.

CDR3 protein: CASSISSSGPIEAFF. Here the CDR3 DNA reads TGTGCCAGCAGTATCTCTAGCAGCGGGCCTATTGAAGCTTTCTTT. This chain links TRBV28 with TRBJ1-1; D gene ambiguous. The CDR3 covers 15 residues. V lost 5 bases to trimming and J lost 7 bases, with 20 bases between them. Germline assignment: CDR1 MDHEN and CDR2 SYDVKM.

V gene TRBV5-1 combines with J gene TRBJ1-1; D might be TRBD1 (5 bases). Trimming took 5 bases from V and 0 from J, leaving 14 bases between them. The CDR3 covers 15 residues. In germline, CDR1 is SGHRS, CDR2 YFSETQ. CDR3 loop: CASRTGDWLNTEAFF. DNA of the CDR3: TGCGCCAGCAGAACCGGGGACTGGTTGAACACTGAAGCTTTCTTT.

The rearrangement links TRBV5-1 to TRBJ2-7, with D uncertain. This CDR3 region has 14 residues. Trimming removed 0 bases at V and 4 bases at J, with 11 bases between. Germline V lookup: CDR1 SGHRS, CDR2 YFSETQ. The chain's CDR3 is CASSLVRWDYEQYF. The CDR3 DNA is TGCGCCAGCAGCTTGGTGCGGTGGGATTACGAGCAGTACTTC.

The genes are TRBV6-6 and TRBJ1-1; TRBD1 matches at 8 bases. The V and J ends lost 8 bases and 0 bases, in that order; junction bases with no gene match: 11. CDR3 length: 16 amino acids. CDR1 is MNHNY, CDR2 SVGAGI, per germline (reference sequence). The CDR3 DNA sequence: TGTGCCAGCGGGAGACAGGGGACTAGCATGAACACTGAAGCTTTCTTT. Its protein is CASGRQGTSMNTEAFF.

The CDR3 DNA sequence: TGTGCCAGCAGAAACCGGGACAGGGGGCCTAATGAGCAGTTCTTC. This codes for CASRNRDRGPNEQFF. The chain has TRBV7-2 and TRBJ2-1; 12 bases match TRBD1. With 6 bases clipped from V and 7 bases from J, the junction kept 7 bases outside the gene matches. Germline V gene lookup returns CDR1 SGHTA and CDR2 FQGNSA. The CDR3 spans 15 residues.

V usage is TRBV28 and J usage is TRBJ2-7; perhaps TRBD2 as D (9 bases). Germline values: CDR1 MDHEN, CDR2 SYDVKM. CDR3 size: 20 residues. Trimming cost V 3 bases and J 4 bases, with 31 bases left between them. For the CDR3, the DNA is TGTGCCAGCAGTTTCAGGACAGGGTGGGTCGCTAGCGGGAAAGTGTACGAGCAGTACTTC. This gives the protein CASSFRTGWVASGKVYEQYF.

This clone was seen more than once but under ten times. This rearrangement joins TRBV5-6 to TRBJ1-6; D perhaps matches TRBD1 (6 bases). CDR1 is SGHDT, CDR2 YYEEEE, per germline. The CDR3 loop spans 15 amino acids. The V end lost 4 bases, the J end lost 10 bases, and 18 bases lay between the germline ends. The CDR3 nucleotides are TGTGCCAGCAGCCTACGGGAACAGGGAAGGTCACCCCTCCACTTT. Its protein product is CASSLREQGRSPLHF.

The gene calls are TRBV7-9 and TRBJ1-2; D gene unclear. The germline V and J ends were trimmed by 1 base and 7 bases, with 25 bases remaining between them. This CDR3 is built from 18 residues. CDR1 is SEHNR and CDR2 is FQNEAQ in the germline V gene (reference sequence). The CDR3 loop reads CASSLELSGSQGASGYTF. For the CDR3, the DNA is TGTGCCAGCAGCTTAGAATTGTCGGGCAGCCAAGGAGCAAGTGGCTACACCTTC.

The V call is TRBV15, the J call TRBJ1-4; D remains ambiguous. The V end lost 2 bases, the J end lost 8 bases, and 21 bases lay between the germline ends. Germline V gives CDR1 LNHNV, CDR2 YYDKDF (reference sequence). The length of the CDR3 is 17 residues. The CDR3 reads CATSRTSDSSGAEKLFF. The DNA of the CDR3 is TGTGCCACCAGCAGAACGTCAGACTCCTCCGGCGCGGAAAAACTGTTTTTT.

This clone was recorded once. The J gene is TRBJ1-5, the V gene TRBV11-2; D is uncertain. V was trimmed by 5 bases and J by 1 base, leaving 15 bases between them. The V gene's germline CDR1 is SGHAT and CDR2 FQNNGV. The CDR3 is 16 amino acids. The CDR3 spells CASSRVVGISNQPQHF. The CDR3 bases are TGTGCCAGCAGCCGGGTCGTGGGAATCAGCAATCAGCCCCAGCATTTT.